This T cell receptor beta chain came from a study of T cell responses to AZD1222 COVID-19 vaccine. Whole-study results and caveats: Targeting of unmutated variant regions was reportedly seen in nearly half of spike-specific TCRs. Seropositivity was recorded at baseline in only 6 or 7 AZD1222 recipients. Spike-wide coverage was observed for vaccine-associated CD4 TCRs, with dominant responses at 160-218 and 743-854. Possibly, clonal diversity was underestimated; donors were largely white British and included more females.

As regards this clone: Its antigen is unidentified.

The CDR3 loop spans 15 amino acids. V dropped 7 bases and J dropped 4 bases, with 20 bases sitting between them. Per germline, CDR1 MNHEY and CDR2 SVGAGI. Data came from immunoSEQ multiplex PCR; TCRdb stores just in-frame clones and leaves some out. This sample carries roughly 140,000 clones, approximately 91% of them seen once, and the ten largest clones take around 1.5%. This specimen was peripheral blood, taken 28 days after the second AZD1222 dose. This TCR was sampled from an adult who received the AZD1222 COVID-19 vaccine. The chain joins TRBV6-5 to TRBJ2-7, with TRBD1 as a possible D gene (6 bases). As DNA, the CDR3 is TGTGCCAGCACTCTCACCGGGACAAGTAGTTACGAGCAGTACTTC. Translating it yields CASTLTGTSSYEQYF.